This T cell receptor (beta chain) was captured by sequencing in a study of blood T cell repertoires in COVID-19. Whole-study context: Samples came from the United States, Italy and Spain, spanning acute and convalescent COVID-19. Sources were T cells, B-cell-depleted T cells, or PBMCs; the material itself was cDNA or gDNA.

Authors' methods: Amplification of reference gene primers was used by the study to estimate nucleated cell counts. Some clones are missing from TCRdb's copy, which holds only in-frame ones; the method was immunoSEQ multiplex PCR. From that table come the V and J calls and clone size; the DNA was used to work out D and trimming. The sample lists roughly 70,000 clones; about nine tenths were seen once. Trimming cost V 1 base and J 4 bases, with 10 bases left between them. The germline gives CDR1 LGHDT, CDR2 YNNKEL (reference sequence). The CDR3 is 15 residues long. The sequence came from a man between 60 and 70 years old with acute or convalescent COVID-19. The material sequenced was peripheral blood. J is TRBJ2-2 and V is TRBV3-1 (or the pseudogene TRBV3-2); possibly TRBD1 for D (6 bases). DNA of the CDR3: TGTGCCAGCAGCCAAGCTCGGACAGCCACCGGGGAGCTGTTTTTT. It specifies CASSQARTATGELFF.